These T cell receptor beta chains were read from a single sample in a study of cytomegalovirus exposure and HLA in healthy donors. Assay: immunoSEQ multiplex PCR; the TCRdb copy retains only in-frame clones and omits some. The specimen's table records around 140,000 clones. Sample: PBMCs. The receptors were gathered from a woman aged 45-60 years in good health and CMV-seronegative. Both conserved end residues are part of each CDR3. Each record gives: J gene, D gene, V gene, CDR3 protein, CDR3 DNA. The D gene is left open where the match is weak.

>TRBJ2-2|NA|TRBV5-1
CASSLRTGAGELFF
TGCGCCAGCAGCTTGCGAACCGGGGCCGGGGAGCTGTTTTTT
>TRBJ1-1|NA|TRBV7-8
CASSLTGETEAFF
TGTGCCAGCAGCTTAACGGGGGAAACTGAAGCTTTCTTT
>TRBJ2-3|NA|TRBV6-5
CASTPSYRDTQYF
TGTGCCAGCACCCCCAGTTACCGAGATACGCAGTATTTT
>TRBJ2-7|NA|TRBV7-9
CASSEQGYEQYF
TGTGCCAGCAGCGAGCAGGGCTACGAGCAGTACTTC
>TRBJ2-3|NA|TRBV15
CATSRLRATRTDTQYF
TGTGCCACCAGCAGACTGCGGGCTACCCGCACAGATACGCAGTATTTT
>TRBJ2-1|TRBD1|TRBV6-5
CASSGQGIRNEQFF
TGTGCCAGCAGCGGACAGGGAATAAGAAATGAGCAGTTCTTC
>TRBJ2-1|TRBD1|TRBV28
CASRGVMGNRGPNEQFF
TGTGCCAGCAGGGGAGTTATGGGAAACAGGGGGCCAAATGAGCAGTTCTTC
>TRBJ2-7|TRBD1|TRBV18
CASSPPGQGNSYEQYF
TGTGCCAGCTCACCACCGGGACAGGGCAACTCCTACGAGCAGTACTTC
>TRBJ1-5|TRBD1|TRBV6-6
CASRSQGAGEPQHF
TGTGCCAGCAGAAGCCAGGGGGCCGGGGAGCCCCAGCATTTT
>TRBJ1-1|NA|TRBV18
CASSSAGVLNTEAFF
TGTGCCAGCTCATCAGCAGGGGTGCTGAACACTGAAGCTTTCTTT
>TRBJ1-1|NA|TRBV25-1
CASRGGDNRRNPEAFF
TGTGCCAGCAGAGGTGGGGACAACAGACGGAATCCTGAAGCTTTCTTT
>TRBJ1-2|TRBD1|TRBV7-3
CASSTGGNVGGYTF
TGTGCCAGCAGCACAGGGGGGAATGTTGGGGGCTACACCTTC
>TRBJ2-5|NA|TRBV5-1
CASSLVEETQYF
TGCGCCAGCAGCTTGGTAGAAGAGACCCAGTACTTC
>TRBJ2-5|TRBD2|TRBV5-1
CASSLAAAGGGKTQYF
TGCGCCAGCAGCTTGGCTGCGGCGGGGGGGGGAAAGACCCAGTACTTC
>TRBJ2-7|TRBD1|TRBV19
CASSMGTGFLSSYEQYF
TGTGCCAGTAGTATGGGGACAGGCTTTCTCTCTTCCTACGAGCAGTACTTC
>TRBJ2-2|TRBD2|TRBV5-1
CASNNREGGTGELFF
TGCGCCAGCAATAACCGGGAGGGCGGCACCGGGGAGCTGTTTTTT
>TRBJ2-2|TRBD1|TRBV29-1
CSVDLVPGQGEAGELFF
TGCAGCGTTGACCTCGTCCCGGGACAGGGGGAAGCCGGGGAGCTGTTTTTT
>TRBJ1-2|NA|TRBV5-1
CASSFGQGDGYTF
TGCGCCAGCAGCTTCGGCCAGGGTGATGGCTACACCTTC
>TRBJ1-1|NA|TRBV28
CASSPGTGDTEAFF
TGTGCCAGCAGTCCTGGGACGGGGGACACTGAAGCTTTCTTT
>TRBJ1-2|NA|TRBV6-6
CASRRGEGYGYTF
TGTGCCAGCCGGCGGGGAGAGGGCTATGGCTACACCTTC
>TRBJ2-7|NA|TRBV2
CASSSGGGEQYF
TGTGCCAGCAGTTCGGGGGGCGGCGAGCAGTACTTC
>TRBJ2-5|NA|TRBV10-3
CAISETKQGPETQYF
TGTGCCATCAGTGAGACTAAACAGGGCCCAGAGACCCAGTACTTC
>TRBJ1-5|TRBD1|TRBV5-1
CASRWGTGHNQPQHF
TGCGCCAGCAGATGGGGGACAGGACACAATCAGCCCCAGCATTTT
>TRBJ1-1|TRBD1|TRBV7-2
CASSSQGATTEAFF
TGTGCCAGCAGCTCGCAGGGGGCGACCACTGAAGCTTTCTTT
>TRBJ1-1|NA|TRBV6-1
CASSADSLNTEAFF
TGTGCCAGCAGTGCAGACAGCCTGAACACTGAAGCTTTCTTT
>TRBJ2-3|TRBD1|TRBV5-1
CASSLLGDRSTDTQYF
TGCGCCAGCAGCTTGCTTGGGGACAGAAGCACAGATACGCAGTATTTT
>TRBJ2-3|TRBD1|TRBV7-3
CASSLGQGGFTDTQYF
TGTGCCAGCAGCTTGGGACAGGGGGGTTTCACAGATACGCAGTATTTT
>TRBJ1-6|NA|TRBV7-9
CASSLGSRPIGDSPLHF
TGTGCCAGCAGCTTAGGGAGTCGCCCGATAGGCGATTCACCCCTCCACTTT
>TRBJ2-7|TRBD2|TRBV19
CASSIGRREDEQYF
TGTGCCAGTAGTATAGGAAGGCGGGAGGACGAGCAGTACTTC
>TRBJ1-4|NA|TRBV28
CASSVNGGGLANEKLFF
TGTGCCAGCAGTGTAAATGGGGGGGGGCTGGCTAATGAAAAACTGTTTTTT
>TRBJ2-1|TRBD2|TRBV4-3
CASSPRLPNAGAVGGEQFF
TGCGCCAGCAGCCCCCGTTTACCCAACGCGGGAGCGGTGGGTGGTGAGCAGTTCTTC
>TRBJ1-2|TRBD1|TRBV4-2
CASSQDRQGLYGYTF
TGTGCCAGCAGCCAAGATAGACAGGGCCTCTATGGCTACACCTTC
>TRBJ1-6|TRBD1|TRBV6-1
CASSGLTGRLANSPLHF
TGTGCCAGCAGTGGTTTGACAGGGAGGTTAGCAAATTCACCCCTCCACTTT
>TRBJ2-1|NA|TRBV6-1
CASSDERYNEQFF
TGTGCCAGCAGTGACGAGAGGTACAATGAGCAGTTCTTC
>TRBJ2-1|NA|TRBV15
CATSRGGENEQFF
TGTGCCACCAGCAGAGGGGGGGAGAATGAGCAGTTCTTC
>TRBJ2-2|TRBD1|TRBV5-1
CASSSRGQGATGELFF
TGCGCCAGCAGCTCTCGGGGACAGGGGGCGACCGGGGAGCTGTTTTTT
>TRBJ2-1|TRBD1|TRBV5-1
CASSAGTGMNEQFF
TGCGCCAGCAGCGCCGGGACAGGGATGAATGAGCAGTTCTTC
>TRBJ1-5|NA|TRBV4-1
CASSQATGPQHF
TGCGCCAGCAGCCAAGCGACGGGTCCCCAGCATTTT
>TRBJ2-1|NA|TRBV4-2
CASSQTRGTFYNEQFF
TGTGCCAGCAGCCAAACCCGGGGGACTTTTTACAATGAGCAGTTCTTC
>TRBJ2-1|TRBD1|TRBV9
CASSVDREYPFF
TGTGCCAGCAGCGTTGACAGGGAGTATCCGTTCTTC
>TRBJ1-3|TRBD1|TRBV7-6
CASSLVPGGGNTIYF
TGTGCCAGCAGCTTAGTGCCAGGGGGTGGAAACACCATATATTTT
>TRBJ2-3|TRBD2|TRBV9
CASSFPGLDTDTQYF
TGTGCCAGCAGCTTTCCGGGACTAGACACAGATACGCAGTATTTT
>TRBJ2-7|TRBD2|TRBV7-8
CASSSLAEHYEQYF
TGTGCCAGCAGCTCACTAGCGGAGCACTACGAGCAGTACTTC
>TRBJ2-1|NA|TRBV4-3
CASSQDLLPAGYNEQFF
TGCGCCAGCAGCCAAGATCTACTTCCGGCGGGATACAATGAGCAGTTCTTC
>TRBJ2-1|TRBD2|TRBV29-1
CSALLALNNEQFF
TGCAGCGCCCTACTAGCGCTTAACAATGAGCAGTTCTTC
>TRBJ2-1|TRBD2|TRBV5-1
CASTGLAGINEQFF
TGCGCCAGCACGGGACTAGCGGGAATCAATGAGCAGTTCTTC